Shown below are 24 T cell receptor beta chains from a single sample sequenced in a study of cytomegalovirus exposure and HLA in healthy donors. The PCR was carried out with 60 Vbeta primers and 13 Jbeta primers. The table came from immunoSEQ multiplex PCR; TCRdb's copy has only in-frame clones and leaves some out. The repertoire consists of about 190,000 clones, with 84% occurring once and the leading ten covering around 2.8%. Specimen: PBMCs. The receptors were sampled from a woman aged 50 to 60 in good health and CMV-seropositive.

This clone was observed a single time. The chain carries TRBV9 and TRBJ2-2; 10 bases agree with TRBD2. The junction had 8 bases not matched to a gene; V was cut back by 4 bases and J by 2 bases. Germline V gene sequence: CDR1 SGDLS, CDR2 YYNGEE. The CDR3 contains 17 residues. The CDR3 region is CASSPNSGGSNTGELFF. For the CDR3, the DNA is TGTGCCAGCAGCCCTAATAGCGGGGGGTCTAACACCGGGGAGCTGTTTTTT. The variable domain in full, completed from reference TRBV9 and TRBJ2-2, reads DSGVTQTPKHLITATGQRVTLRCSPRSGDLSVYWYQQSLDQGLQFLIQYYNGEERAKGNILERFSAQQFPDLHSELNLSSLELGDSALYFCASSPNSGGSNTGELFFGEGSRLTVL.

V and J are TRBV7-2 and TRBJ2-5, with 7 positions matching TRBD1. CDR1 is SGHTA, CDR2 FQGNSA, per germline. J gave up 1 base and V 5 bases, and 7 bases lay outside the gene matches. The CDR3 consists of 15 residues. The CDR3 here is CASSRSRDSQETQYF. CDR3 nucleotide sequence: TGTGCCAGCAGCCGTAGCCGGGACAGCCAAGAGACCCAGTACTTC.

This clone came up once. V usage is TRBV4-1 and J usage is TRBJ2-2, with 9 bases lining up with TRBD1. The CDR3 is made up of 18 amino acids. The germline V gene has CDR1 MGHRA and CDR2 YSYEKL. With 6 bases clipped from V and 7 bases from J, the junction kept 18 bases outside the gene matches. This chain's CDR3 is CASSLLLGGQGTNGELFF. For the CDR3, the DNA is TGCGCCAGCAGTCTTCTCCTTGGGGGACAGGGTACGAACGGGGAGCTGTTTTTT.

V usage is TRBV15 and J usage is TRBJ2-7; weak D call: TRBD2 (6 bases). Germline assignment: CDR1 LNHNV and CDR2 YYDKDF (reference sequence). Trimming took off 0 bases at V and 4 bases at J, with 10 bases between the two ends. The CDR3 contains 14 residues. CDR3 DNA sequence: TGTGCCACCAGCAGAGATCGGGCGGGATACGAGCAGTACTTC. Its protein product is CATSRDRAGYEQYF.

The V gene is TRBV6-6, the J gene TRBJ1-1; no reliable D call. Germline loops: CDR1 MNHNY, CDR2 SVGAGI (reference sequence). Trimming stripped 0 bases from V and 1 base from J, with 3 bases between. CDR3 length: 13 amino acids. The CDR3 here is CASSYSSNTEAFF. As DNA, the CDR3 is TGTGCCAGCAGTTACTCCTCGAACACTGAAGCTTTCTTT.

V usage is TRBV6-5 and J usage is TRBJ1-1; D unclear. Germline V gene sequence: CDR1 MNHEY, CDR2 SVGAGI. This CDR3 spans 13 amino acids. V lost 0 bases and J 2 bases, leaving 4 bases between the germline ends. The CDR3 sequence is CASSYSINTEAFF. The CDR3 DNA is TGTGCCAGCAGTTACTCAATAAACACTGAAGCTTTCTTT.

This chain connects TRBV6-1 to TRBJ2-3; 7 nucleotides agree with TRBD2. Per the germline V gene, CDR1 is MNHNS and CDR2 is SASEGT. The CDR3 is 15 amino acids. The junction had 9 bases not matched to a gene; V was cut back by 8 bases and J by 1 base. This CDR3 reads CASPNQAGRTDTQYF. In nucleotides, the CDR3 is TGTGCCAGCCCGAATCAAGCGGGGCGCACAGATACGCAGTATTTT.

The rearrangement links TRBV2 to TRBJ1-2; D is unclear. Trimming left V 6 bases short and J 7 bases short, with 12 bases between. The CDR3 loop spans 12 amino acids. Germline values: CDR1 SNHLY, CDR2 FYNNEI. CDR3 bases: TGTGCCAGCAGGAGCCCCTCCGTTGGCTACACCTTC. Translation: CASRSPSVGYTF.

V is TRBV18 and J is TRBJ1-5; D unclear. Germline CDR1 and CDR2: KGHSH and LQKENI. CDR3 length: 15 residues. The V and J ends lost 3 bases and 1 base respectively, with 10 bases between them. CDR3 nucleotides: TGTGCCAGCTCACCTCCGGTGCGGAGCAATCAGCCCCAGCATTTT. This sequence encodes CASSPPVRSNQPQHF.

This sequence joins TRBV7-3 and TRBJ1-5; D gene ambiguous. Between the trimmed V and J ends, which lost 2 bases and 3 bases, there was a span of 11 bases. CDR1 and CDR2 (germline): SGHTA, FQGTGA. The CDR3 sequence is 15 residues long. The CDR3 sequence is CASSLASGNNQPQHF. The CDR3 bases are TGTGCCAGCAGCTTAGCCTCAGGTAACAATCAGCCCCAGCATTTT. Using reference TRBV7-3 and TRBJ1-5 for the parts outside the CDR3, the full variable domain is GAGVSQTPSNKVTEKGKYVELRCDPISGHTALYWYRQSLGQGPEFLIYFQGTGAADDSGLPNDRFFAVRPEGSVSTLKIQRTERGDSAVYLCASSLASGNNQPQHFGDGTRLSIL.

This chain uses TRBV5-8 with TRBJ2-4; TRBD1 agrees at 7 bases. The germline V gene encodes CDR1 SGHTS and CDR2 YDEGEE. V was pared by 4 bases and J by 7 bases, with 17 bases of the junction left unmatched. The CDR3 extends over 17 amino acids. CDR3 nucleotides: TGTGCCAGCAGCCCTAAACCGGGACAGTTTTTTCTTAACATTCAGTACTTC. Translation: CASSPKPGQFFLNIQYF.

V usage is TRBV7-8 and J usage is TRBJ2-7; TRBD1 might be the D (7 bases). The CDR3 covers 14 residues. Trimming left V 0 bases short and J 4 bases short, with 10 bases between. CDR1 SGHVS and CDR2 FQNEAQ come from the germline V gene. Written as DNA, the CDR3 is TGTGCCAGCAGCTTAGCGGCAGGGGGGTACGAGCAGTACTTC. As protein: CASSLAAGGYEQYF.

For the CDR3, the DNA is TGTGCCAGCAGTCCTCTTAGCGGGGGGGAGGAGACCCAGTACTTC. Translation: CASSPLSGGEETQYF. The J gene is TRBJ2-5, the V gene TRBV27; 11 bases are shared with TRBD2. CDR3 length: 15 residues. CDR1 and CDR2 from the germline V gene are MNHEY and SMNVEV (reference sequence). V lost 5 bases and J lost 5; bases outside the gene matches: 7.

The rearrangement joins TRBV7-6 to TRBJ2-3; 9 nucleotides match TRBD2. From germline, CDR1 is SGHVS and CDR2 FNYEAQ. This CDR3 is 18 amino acids long. With 5 bases clipped from V and 2 bases from J, the junction kept 14 bases outside the gene matches. CDR3 sequence reads: CASSPHGGRGGPTDTQYF. CDR3 sequence (DNA): TGTGCCAGCAGCCCCCATGGCGGGCGGGGGGGGCCCACAGATACGCAGTATTTT.

This clone appeared once. The V gene is TRBV19, the J gene TRBJ2-7, with D unresolved. The CDR3 has 13 residues. The V gene lost 1 base and the J gene lost 1 base, with 5 bases spanning the gap. In germline, CDR1 is LNHDA, CDR2 SQIVND (reference sequence). CDR3 region: CASSIALSYEQYF. The DNA for the CDR3 is TGTGCCAGTAGTATAGCTCTATCCTACGAGCAGTACTTC.

This clone was seen more than once but under ten times. DNA for the CDR3: TGTGCCAGCAGCTTGGTAGGTTTCGGTCGACAGGGGGCTTACTATGGCTACACCTTC. The encoded protein is CASSLVGFGRQGAYYGYTF. The chain has TRBV5-6 and TRBJ1-2; 10 bases are shared with TRBD1. V lost 0 bases and J lost 3; bases outside the gene matches: 14. Germline CDR1 and CDR2: SGHDT and YYEEEE. The CDR3 runs 19 residues.

The chain combines TRBV5-1 with TRBJ2-3; D is perhaps TRBD2 (5 bases). The germline CDR1 and CDR2 sequences are SGHRS and YFSETQ. The CDR3 covers 15 residues. V was clipped by 4 bases and J by 4 bases, with 16 bases between them. CDR3 amino acids: CASSPLARLPDTQYF. As DNA, the CDR3 is TGCGCCAGCAGCCCCCTAGCCCGCCTGCCAGATACGCAGTATTTT.

This chain connects TRBV6-1 to TRBJ2-5; D possibly corresponds to TRBD2 (6 bases). Germline V CDR1 and CDR2: MNHNS, SASEGT. This CDR3 is built from 14 residues. Trimming removed 5 bases from V and 4 bases from J, with 14 bases in between. The CDR3 DNA reads as TGTGCCAGCAGTCGTCTGGGGGGAGGAGAGACCCAGTACTTC. It yields the protein CASSRLGGGETQYF.

The chain has TRBV4-2 and TRBJ1-4, with 7 bases lining up with TRBD1. This CDR3 contains 17 residues. Germline CDR1 and CDR2: LGHNA and YNFKEQ. J was trimmed by 2 bases and V by 5 bases; bases with no gene match: 11. The CDR3 sequence: CASSETGWGETNEKLFF. The CDR3 DNA is TGTGCCAGCAGCGAGACAGGGTGGGGCGAGACTAATGAAAAACTGTTTTTT.

This clone was observed a few times. Its ends do not fully match the called genes, so a read error is possible. This chain's CDR3 is CSSSSWVGDSYGYTF. DNA for the CDR3: TGTTCCAGCAGCTCCTGGGTCGGGGACTCCTATGGCTACACCTTC. This chain links TRBV7-9 with TRBJ1-2; a weak D match, TRBD1 (5 bases). The germline CDR1 and CDR2 sequences are SEHNR and FQNEAQ (reference sequence). The CDR3 contains 15 residues.

This CDR3 is CASSPYRDLTYNEQFF. The CDR3, as DNA: TGCGCCAGCAGCCCCTACAGGGATCTAACCTACAATGAGCAGTTCTTC. This rearrangement joins TRBV5-1 to TRBJ2-1; maybe TRBD1 (6 bases). V was shortened by 4 bases and J by 2 bases, with 16 bases between the two germline ends. Germline V gives CDR1 SGHRS, CDR2 YFSETQ. The CDR3 is 16 residues long.

The chain is built from TRBV12-5 and TRBJ1-2; a possible D gene is TRBD1 (5 bases). Germline CDR1 and CDR2: LGHNT and FRNRAP. V was clipped by 4 bases and J by 3 bases, with 12 bases between them. The CDR3 contains 14 residues. The CDR3 DNA reads TGTGCTAGTGGTTCCCGGCCGGGGGACTATGGCTACACCTTC. It yields the protein CASGSRPGDYGYTF.

This clone came up once. This chain uses TRBV6-1 with TRBJ2-5, with 8 positions matching TRBD1. The CDR3 spans 14 residues. The V and J ends lost 5 bases and 4 bases, in that order; junction bases with no gene match: 6. Germline lookup yields CDR1 MNHNS and CDR2 SASEGT. The CDR3 DNA is TGTGCCAGCAGTTCCCGGGACAGGCGAGAGACCCAGTACTTC. This encodes CASSSRDRRETQYF.

This chain uses TRBV27 with TRBJ1-2; 9 nucleotides line up with TRBD1. V dropped 3 bases and J dropped 8; count of bases not matched to a gene: 7. Per the germline V gene, CDR1 is MNHEY and CDR2 is SMNVEV (reference sequence). The CDR3 runs to 14 residues. The CDR3 nucleotides are TGTGCCAGCAGTTTTGGGACAGGGTCTGGCGGCTACACCTTC. Protein product: CASSFGTGSGGYTF.